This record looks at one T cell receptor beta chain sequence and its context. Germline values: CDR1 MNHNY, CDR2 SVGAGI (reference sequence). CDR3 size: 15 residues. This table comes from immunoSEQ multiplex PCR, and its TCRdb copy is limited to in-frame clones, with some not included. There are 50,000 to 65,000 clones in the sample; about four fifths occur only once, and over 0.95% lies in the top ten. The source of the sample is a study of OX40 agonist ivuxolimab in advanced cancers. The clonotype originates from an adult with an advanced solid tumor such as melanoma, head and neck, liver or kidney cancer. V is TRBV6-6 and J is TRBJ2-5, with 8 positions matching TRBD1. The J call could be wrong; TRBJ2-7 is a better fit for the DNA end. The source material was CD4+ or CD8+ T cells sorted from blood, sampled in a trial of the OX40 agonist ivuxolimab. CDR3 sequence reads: CASRHIRQGPSEQYF. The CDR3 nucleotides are TGTGCCAGCAGGCATATCAGACAGGGGCCCTCCGAGCAGTACTTC.